These 21 T cell receptor beta chains originate from one sample sequenced in a study of Ad26.COV2.S vaccination and SARS-CoV-2 variants. Data came from immunoSEQ multiplex PCR; TCRdb stores just in-frame clones and leaves some out. This sample has approximately 450,000 clones, with 80% to 95% found just once. Treatment described: 19 received Ad26.COV2.S at low or high dose, single or two shots; about 5 received placebo; per-sample allocation not given. Samples came from day 63 after the first vaccine or placebo injection. Sequencing used peripheral blood, obtained in a trial of Ad26.COV2.S vaccine versus placebo. The source of these receptors is a person aged 18-60 years who received the Ad26.COV2.S COVID-19 vaccine or a placebo.

The chain uses TRBV5-6 and TRBJ1-4, with 9 bases matching TRBD1. The V gene's germline CDR1 is SGHDT and CDR2 YYEEEE. The CDR3 totals 13 residues. The junction had 1 base not matched to a gene; V was cut back by 7 bases and J by 3 bases. Here the CDR3 reads CASGQGPNEKLFF. The DNA for the CDR3 is TGTGCCAGCGGACAGGGGCCTAATGAAAAACTGTTTTTT.

The chain employs TRBV19 and TRBJ2-3; D is undetermined. The CDR3 consists of 15 residues. Germline loops: CDR1 LNHDA, CDR2 SQIVND (reference sequence). V was shortened by 1 base and J by 0 bases, with 8 bases between the two germline ends. The CDR3 spells CASSIGTASTDTQYF. The CDR3 DNA reads as TGTGCCAGTAGTATAGGGACGGCTAGCACAGATACGCAGTATTTT.

This clone is a singleton in its sample. The chain recombines TRBV10-3 with TRBJ1-1; 9 nucleotides line up with TRBD1. This CDR3 has 14 residues. CDR1 is ENHRY and CDR2 is SYGVKD in the germline V gene. V was clipped by 11 bases and J by 11 bases; unmatched bases: 18. DNA of the CDR3: TGTGCCTCGTCACGACAGGGGGAGGTTTCGTGGGCTTTCTTT. Translation: CASSRQGEVSWAFF.

The chain carries TRBV5-1 and TRBJ2-5; D is undetermined. Trimming stripped 0 bases from V and 0 bases from J, with 6 bases between. CDR1 and CDR2 from the germline V gene are SGHRS and YFSETQ. The CDR3 runs 14 residues. The CDR3 coding sequence is TGCGCCAGCAGCTTGGACCCGTACCAAGAGACCCAGTACTTC. This translates into CASSLDPYQETQYF.

The CDR3 loop reads CASTIVVSGYNEQFF. The CDR3 DNA sequence: TGTGCCAGCACCATCGTCGTAAGCGGATACAATGAGCAGTTCTTC. The chain couples TRBV6-5 to TRBJ2-1, with D tentatively TRBD2 (5 bases). Between the trimmed V and J ends, which lost 7 bases and 4 bases, there was a span of 17 bases. The germline CDR1 and CDR2 sequences are MNHEY and SVGAGI. CDR3 length: 15 residues.

J is TRBJ1-2 and V is TRBV4-3; 10 positions agree with TRBD1. J gave up 3 bases and V 1 base, and 8 bases lay outside the gene matches. The CDR3 spans 17 residues. Germline assignment: CDR1 LGHNA and CDR2 YSLEER. The CDR3 region has the DNA TGCGCCAGCAGCCAAGCCGCCGGGACAGGGGATGACTATGGCTACACCTTC. It encodes CASSQAAGTGDDYGYTF.

Details on this clone: The sample holds other DNA sequences that translate to the same CDR3. The chain employs TRBV5-1 and TRBJ2-1, with D tentatively TRBD1 (5 bases). CDR1 is SGHRS, CDR2 YFSETQ, per germline. The CDR3 runs 15 residues. Between the trimmed V and J ends, which lost 0 bases and 1 base, there was a span of 8 bases. The CDR3 DNA reads as TGCGCCAGCAGCTTGGAATCAGGGTCCTACAATGAGCAGTTCTTC. Translated: CASSLESGSYNEQFF. The complete variable domain, with remaining parts taken from reference TRBV5-1 and TRBJ2-1, reads KAGVTQTPRYLIKTRGQQVTLSCSPISGHRSVSWYQQTPGQGLQFLFEYFSETQRNKGNFPGRFSGRQFSNSRSEMNVSTLELGDSALYLCASSLESGSYNEQFFGPGTRLTVL.

The rearrangement uses TRBV9 and TRBJ2-6; D might be TRBD1 (6 bases). CDR1 and CDR2 from the germline V gene are SGDLS and YYNGEE. Trimming removed 3 bases at V and 4 bases at J, with 11 bases between. CDR3 length: 15 residues. The CDR3 region has the DNA TGTGCCAGCAGCGCAGACAGGATCGGGGCCAACGTCCTGACTTTC. Translation gives CASSADRIGANVLTF.

CDR3: CAWSRGFQETQYF. In DNA, the CDR3 is TGTGCCTGGAGTAGAGGGTTCCAAGAGACCCAGTACTTC. This sequence joins TRBV30 and TRBJ2-5; a weak D match, TRBD2 (5 bases). Between the trimmed V and J ends, which lost 2 bases and 1 base, there was a span of 8 bases. Per the germline V gene, CDR1 is GTSNPN and CDR2 is SVGIG (reference sequence). The CDR3 consists of 13 residues.

The chain couples TRBV4-3 to TRBJ1-2, with 7 bases lining up with TRBD1. The junction had 4 bases not matched to a gene; V was cut back by 3 bases and J by 6 bases. This CDR3 is built from 13 residues. Germline CDR1 LGHNA, CDR2 YSLEER. CDR3 in amino acids: CASSQTGTHGYTF. The CDR3 nucleotides are TGCGCCAGCAGCCAGACAGGGACCCATGGCTACACCTTC.

CDR3 coding DNA: TGTGCCAGCTCACCACGTGACCTTCCCTACGAGCAGTACTTC. It yields the protein CASSPRDLPYEQYF. The chain is built from TRBV18 and TRBJ2-7; no reliable D call. Germline loops: CDR1 KGHSH, CDR2 LQKENI. V was trimmed by 1 base and J by 2 bases, leaving 9 bases between them. The CDR3 totals 14 residues.

The chain joins TRBV29-1 to TRBJ1-2; D call uncertain. The CDR3 runs to 15 residues. With 1 base removed from V and 5 bases from J, the gap between germline ends came to 17 bases. CDR1 SQVTM and CDR2 ANQGSEA come from the germline V gene. CDR3 amino acids: CSVEGSGRVGYGYTF. The CDR3 coding sequence is TGCAGCGTTGAAGGCTCAGGAAGGGTTGGGTATGGCTACACCTTC.

The CDR3 sequence is CASSPRGGANEQYF. Written as DNA, the CDR3 is TGTGCCAGCAGCCCCAGGGGGGGGGCTAACGAGCAGTACTTC. This rearrangement joins TRBV7-8 to TRBJ2-7; D tentatively fits TRBD1 or TRBD2 (7 bases each). V gave up 5 bases and J gave up 5 bases, with 16 bases separating them. This CDR3 has 14 amino acids. CDR1 and CDR2 (germline): SGHVS, FQNEAQ.

V is TRBV6-5 and J is TRBJ2-1; the D call may be TRBD1 or TRBD2 (5 bases each). V lost 2 bases, J lost 7 bases, and 12 bases lay in between. The CDR3 has 14 residues. The V gene's germline CDR1 is MNHEY and CDR2 SVGAGI. The CDR3 loop is CASSYGGLGNEQFF. CDR3 bases: TGTGCCAGCAGTTACGGGGGATTGGGTAATGAGCAGTTCTTC.

CDR3: CATSSPGFSYEQYF. As DNA, the CDR3 is TGTGCCACCAGCAGTCCAGGGTTTTCCTACGAGCAGTACTTC. J is TRBJ2-7 and V is TRBV15; possibly TRBD1 for D (5 bases). Trimming pared 3 bases from V and 1 base from J, leaving 10 bases between. The CDR3 is 14 amino acids. Germline assignment: CDR1 LNHNV and CDR2 YYDKDF (reference sequence). Full variable domain (rest looked up from reference TRBV15 and TRBJ2-7): DAMVIQNPRYQVTQFGKPVTLSCSQTLNHNVMYWYQQKSSQAPKLLFHYYDKDFNNEADTPDNFQSRRPNTSFCFLDIRSPGLGDTAMYLCATSSPGFSYEQYFGPGTRLTVT.

The chain recombines TRBV27 with TRBJ2-7, with 16 bases lining up with TRBD2. Per the germline V gene, CDR1 is MNHEY and CDR2 is SMNVEV (reference sequence). The CDR3 length is 15 residues. The ends lost 6 bases at V and 2 bases at J; junction bases unmatched: 1. CDR3 bases: TGTGCCAGCAGGGGACTAGCGGGAGGGACCTACGAGCAGTACTTC. This sequence encodes CASRGLAGGTYEQYF.

The chain combines TRBV27 with TRBJ2-7; 8 bases are a match to TRBD2. Germline values: CDR1 MNHEY, CDR2 SMNVEV (reference sequence). This CDR3 is 20 amino acids long. Trimming cost V 0 bases and J 2 bases; bases outside gene matches: 18. The DNA of the CDR3 is TGTGCCAGCAGTTTATCGTGGGCGGGAGGCCGAAGGAGGCCCACCTACGAGCAGTACTTC. It encodes CASSLSWAGGRRRPTYEQYF.

This clone was counted a single time. This chain connects TRBV19 to TRBJ2-1, with no clear D. This CDR3 comprises 10 residues. The germline V and J ends were trimmed by 2 bases and 8 bases, with 1 base remaining between them. Germline CDR1 reads LNHDA; CDR2 reads SQIVND (reference sequence). The CDR3 coding sequence is TGTGCCAGTAGTATACATGAGCAGTTCTTC. Translated, it gives CASSIHEQFF.

The chain recombines TRBV19 with TRBJ2-5; the D is unclear. This CDR3 is 13 amino acids long. Germline V lookup: CDR1 LNHDA, CDR2 SQIVND (reference sequence). V gave up 4 bases and J gave up 1 base, with 7 bases separating them. The chain's CDR3 is CASSTTSQETQYF. The CDR3, as DNA: TGTGCCAGTAGTACAACTTCCCAAGAGACCCAGTACTTC.

V usage is TRBV24-1 and J usage is TRBJ1-3, with D possibly matching TRBD1 (6 bases). Trimming stripped 3 bases from V and 3 bases from J, with 11 bases between. This CDR3 region has 15 residues. Germline CDR1 KGHDR, CDR2 SFDVKD. CDR3 nucleotide sequence: TGTGCCACCAGTGATACCAGGGGAAATGGAAACACCATATATTTT. Its protein product is CATSDTRGNGNTIYF.

The rearrangement links TRBV6-2 or TRBV6-3 to TRBJ2-3; maybe TRBD2 (5 bases). The CDR3 runs 14 residues. V was pared by 6 bases and J by 6 bases, with 16 bases between. The V gene's germline CDR1 is MNHEY and CDR2 SVGEGT. The CDR3 sequence is CASSEDWVGDTQYF. CDR3 DNA: TGTGCCAGCAGCGAGGACTGGGTGGGGGATACGCAGTATTTT.